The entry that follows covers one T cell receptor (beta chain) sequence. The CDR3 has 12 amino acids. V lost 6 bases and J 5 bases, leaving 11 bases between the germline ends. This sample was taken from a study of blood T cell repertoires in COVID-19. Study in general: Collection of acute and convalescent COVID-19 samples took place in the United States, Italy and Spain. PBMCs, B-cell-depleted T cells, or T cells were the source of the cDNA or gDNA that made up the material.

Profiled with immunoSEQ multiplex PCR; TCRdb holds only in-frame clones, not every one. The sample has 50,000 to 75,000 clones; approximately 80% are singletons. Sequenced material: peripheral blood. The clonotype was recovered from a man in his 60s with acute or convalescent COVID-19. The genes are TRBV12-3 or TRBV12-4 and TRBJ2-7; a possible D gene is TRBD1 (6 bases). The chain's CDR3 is CASSPDRHEQYF. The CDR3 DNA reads TGTGCCAGCAGCCCCGACAGGCACGAGCAGTACTTC.